The 27 T cell receptor beta chains in this list originate from one sample, sequenced in a study of cytomegalovirus exposure and HLA in healthy donors (dated 2017 in TCRdb). The library was produced with the immunoSEQ multiplex PCR assay. A mixture of 60 forward primers for TCR Vbeta segments and 13 reverse primers for TCR Jbeta segments was used in the multiplex PCR. The table comes from immuneACCESS by way of TCRdb, which keeps in-frame sequences with V and J called. Part of the clones is missing from these tables; in studies checked, under half for an unresolved V gene and the rest for unknown reasons. In this sample the table shows some 190,000 clones, 70% to 85% of which occur a single time. The top ten clonotypes cover about 3.5% of the sample. The specimen sequenced was PBMCs. The receptor source for this set is a man aged 35-49 years in good health and CMV-seropositive.

The genes are TRBV6-5 and TRBJ2-7; D is perhaps TRBD2 (6 bases). The CDR3 is 13 residues long. V lost 5 bases and J lost 2, with 10 bases in between. The germline CDR1 and CDR2 sequences are MNHEY and SVGAGI. CDR3: CASSRPGAYEQYF. Written as DNA, the CDR3 is TGTGCCAGCAGTAGGCCGGGGGCCTACGAGCAGTACTTC.

The chain recombines TRBV4-2 with TRBJ2-7; D gene uncertain. The germline gives CDR1 LGHNA, CDR2 YNFKEQ. This CDR3 comprises 15 residues. V was shortened by 0 bases and J by 0 bases, with 9 bases between the two germline ends. The CDR3: CASSQDLPSSYEQYF. For the CDR3, the DNA is TGTGCCAGCAGCCAAGACCTTCCGAGCTCCTACGAGCAGTACTTC.

The V call is TRBV2, the J call TRBJ2-2, with a weak D call TRBD1 (6 bases). V gave up 7 bases and J gave up 5 bases, with 14 bases separating them. Germline V lookup: CDR1 SNHLY, CDR2 FYNNEI. The CDR3 length is 14 residues. The CDR3 here is CASKRDTLTGELFF. The CDR3 region has the DNA TGTGCCAGCAAGAGGGACACACTTACCGGGGAGCTGTTTTTT.

This sequence joins TRBV19 and TRBJ2-1; a possible D gene is TRBD1 (5 bases). Germline CDR1 and CDR2: LNHDA and SQIVND (reference sequence). This CDR3 has 14 amino acids. Trimming stripped 7 bases from V and 7 bases from J, with 17 bases between. The CDR3 spells CASTPKAGWNEQFF. The CDR3 nucleotides read TGTGCCAGTACCCCCAAGGCAGGGTGGAATGAGCAGTTCTTC.

About this clone: This same CDR3 is encoded by further DNA sequences in the sample. The V gene is TRBV5-1, the J gene TRBJ2-3; D perhaps matches TRBD2 (6 bases). Germline values: CDR1 SGHRS, CDR2 YFSETQ. The V and J ends lost 4 bases and 1 base respectively, with 10 bases between them. The CDR3 is 14 amino acids. In nucleotides, the CDR3 is TGCGCCAGCAGCCTGGGCGGGGGCACAGATACGCAGTATTTT. Translation gives CASSLGGGTDTQYF.

The chain employs TRBV28 and TRBJ1-1; TRBD1 aligns across 7 bases. The CDR3 runs 15 residues. Looked up from germline, CDR1 is MDHEN and CDR2 is SYDVKM. V shed 2 bases and J 2 bases; nucleotides not matched to a gene: 5. The CDR3 spells CASSLLPGGNTEAFF. The CDR3 DNA reads as TGTGCCAGCAGTTTACTCCCAGGGGGTAACACTGAAGCTTTCTTT.

The chain employs TRBV5-8 and TRBJ1-2; a possible D gene is TRBD1 (5 bases). CDR3 length equals 12 residues. The germline V gene encodes CDR1 SGHTS and CDR2 YDEGEE. V was cut by 0 bases and J by 13 bases, with 13 bases left in between. CDR3: CASSLVGEGPTF. DNA for the CDR3: TGTGCCAGCAGCTTGGTGGGGGAGGGTCCCACCTTC.

This chain uses TRBV6-6 with TRBJ1-4; D remains ambiguous. Trimming took 5 bases from V and 8 from J, leaving 15 bases between them. The CDR3 has 14 amino acids. CDR1 MNHNY and CDR2 SVGAGI come from the germline V gene (reference sequence). CDR3 residues: CASSTTIAWEKLFF. The CDR3, as DNA: TGTGCCAGCAGTACGACTATTGCTTGGGAAAAACTGTTTTTT.

The chain links TRBV6-1 to TRBJ2-4; 9 nucleotides agree with TRBD1. The V gene's germline CDR1 is MNHNS and CDR2 SASEGT. CDR3 length: 15 amino acids. V was pared by 5 bases and J by 7 bases, with 9 bases of the junction left unmatched. CDR3 in DNA: TGTGCCAGCAGTCGGGCACAGGGGGCTCGGAACATTCAGTACTTC. This sequence encodes CASSRAQGARNIQYF.

The chain combines TRBV6-1 with TRBJ1-3; no clear D gene. Germline V gene lookup returns CDR1 MNHNS and CDR2 SASEGT. V gave up 6 bases and J gave up 2 bases, with 5 bases separating them. The CDR3 runs 12 residues. CDR3 sequence: CASRQPGNTIYF. The DNA for the CDR3 is TGTGCCAGCAGACAACCTGGAAACACCATATATTTT.

J is TRBJ2-2 and V is TRBV4-2; TRBD1 agrees at 8 bases. With 4 bases clipped from V and 0 bases from J, the junction kept 7 bases outside the gene matches. Per the germline V gene, CDR1 is LGHNA and CDR2 is YNFKEQ. The CDR3 loop spans 17 amino acids. CDR3 in amino acids: CASSRTGTGSNTGELFF. The CDR3 nucleotides are TGTGCCAGCAGCCGGACCGGGACAGGATCGAACACCGGGGAGCTGTTTTTT.

The chain has TRBV5-1 and TRBJ2-3; 9 positions agree with TRBD2. Germline V gives CDR1 SGHRS, CDR2 YFSETQ. Losses at the gene ends were 0 bases for V and 1 base for J; bases not matched to a gene: 9. This CDR3 comprises 18 residues. The CDR3 coding sequence is TGCGCCAGCAGCTTGGTTTTGAAAGCGGGAGGCGGCACAGATACGCAGTATTTT. It yields the protein CASSLVLKAGGGTDTQYF.

J is TRBJ2-1 and V is TRBV5-1, with TRBD2 matching over 7 bases. V trimming: 2 bases; J trimming: 2 bases; junction bases outside the gene matches: 4. The CDR3 is made up of 15 amino acids. Germline assignment: CDR1 SGHRS and CDR2 YFSETQ. CDR3 amino acids: CASSLRREPYNEQFF. Here the CDR3 DNA reads TGCGCCAGCAGCTTACGGCGGGAGCCCTACAATGAGCAGTTCTTC.

This rearrangement joins TRBV5-1 to TRBJ2-7; unclear D gene. Trimming shortened V by 2 bases and J by 0 bases, and 12 bases separated the two germline ends. CDR1 and CDR2 (germline): SGHRS, YFSETQ. CDR3 length: 15 amino acids. The CDR3 here is CASSFLGPASYEQYF. The CDR3 nucleotides are TGCGCCAGCAGCTTTCTAGGCCCGGCCTCCTACGAGCAGTACTTC.

V gene TRBV6-5 combines with J gene TRBJ2-5; weak D call: TRBD1 (5 bases). Germline assignment: CDR1 MNHEY and CDR2 SVGAGI. This CDR3 has 15 amino acids. The V end lost 6 bases, the J end lost 1 base, and 15 bases lay between the germline ends. The DNA of the CDR3 is TGTGCCAGCAGAAAGATTAGGACAAGCCAAGAGACCCAGTACTTC. Translated: CASRKIRTSQETQYF.

This clone has just one count. The gene calls are TRBV10-3 and TRBJ2-5; TRBD1 is a possible D gene (5 bases). V lost 10 bases and J 9 bases, leaving 21 bases between the germline ends. The CDR3 consists of 13 residues. Germline V gives CDR1 ENHRY, CDR2 SYGVKD. The CDR3 is CATQQPGRTAQYF. For the CDR3, the DNA is TGTGCCACTCAGCAACCAGGGCGCACGGCCCAGTACTTC.

This clone came up a few times. V usage is TRBV2 and J usage is TRBJ2-2, with a weak D call TRBD1 (6 bases). This CDR3 has 15 amino acids. Germline assignment: CDR1 SNHLY and CDR2 FYNNEI. Trimming stripped 11 bases from V and 0 bases from J, with 16 bases between. CDR3 DNA sequence: TGTGCCTCACAACCCGGGACAACGAACACCGGGGAGCTGTTTTTT. It codes for CASQPGTTNTGELFF.

This clone has just one count. CDR3 sequence: CASSILQSSGNTIYF. The DNA for the CDR3 is TGTGCCAGTAGTATTCTACAGAGCTCTGGAAACACCATATATTTT. The chain joins TRBV19 to TRBJ1-3; D unresolved. Germline assignment: CDR1 LNHDA and CDR2 SQIVND (reference sequence). With 3 bases removed from V and 0 bases from J, the gap between germline ends came to 9 bases. The CDR3 runs 15 residues.

This clone was counted only a few times. The rearrangement links TRBV4-2 to TRBJ2-7; no clear D. The germline V and J ends were trimmed by 0 bases and 2 bases, with 11 bases remaining between them. The length of the CDR3 is 15 residues. The germline V gene has CDR1 LGHNA and CDR2 YNFKEQ. The CDR3 sequence: CASSQDTPPPYEQYF. CDR3 nucleotide sequence: TGTGCCAGCAGCCAAGATACTCCTCCTCCCTACGAGCAGTACTTC.

This clone was recorded a few times. The J gene is TRBJ1-2, the V gene TRBV5-4; possible D gene TRBD1, 6 bases. CDR1 and CDR2 (germline): SGHNT, YYREEE (reference sequence). Trimming pared 4 bases from V and 3 bases from J, leaving 10 bases between. The CDR3 extends over 13 amino acids. CDR3 sequence: CASSTDSHYGYTF. In DNA, the CDR3 is TGTGCCAGCAGCACGGACAGTCACTATGGCTACACCTTC.

On this clone: Other DNA sequences in the sample encode the same CDR3. The genes are TRBV6-1 and TRBJ2-7; TRBD1 aligns across 7 bases. Germline values: CDR1 MNHNS, CDR2 SASEGT. The CDR3 is 14 amino acids. V trimming: 1 base; J trimming: 2 bases; junction bases outside the gene matches: 2. The CDR3 DNA follows: TGTGCCAGCAGTGAAGGTGGACAGGCCTACGAGCAGTACTTC. Its translation: CASSEGGQAYEQYF.

Of note for this clone: Other nucleotide sequences from this sample produce the same CDR3. The chain links TRBV6-1 to TRBJ2-7; D uncertain. V shed 5 bases and J shed 4 bases, with 6 bases lying between them. CDR3 length equals 11 residues. Germline values: CDR1 MNHNS, CDR2 SASEGT. This CDR3 is CASSSFYEQYF. DNA of the CDR3: TGTGCCAGCAGTTCCTTTTACGAGCAGTACTTC.

The rearrangement links TRBV5-1 to TRBJ2-2; a weak D match, TRBD1 (6 bases). The germline V gene has CDR1 SGHRS and CDR2 YFSETQ. CDR3 length equals 16 residues. V was shortened by 0 bases and J by 1 base, with 10 bases between the two germline ends. CDR3 region: CASSLAGQMNTGELFF. The DNA for the CDR3 is TGCGCCAGCAGCTTGGCCGGACAGATGAACACCGGGGAGCTGTTTTTT.

This chain uses TRBV19 with TRBJ1-5; 9 bases fit TRBD1. With 3 bases clipped from V and 6 bases from J, the junction kept 12 bases outside the gene matches. CDR3 length equals 17 residues. Germline V gene data show CDR1 as LNHDA and CDR2 as SQIVND (reference sequence). CDR3 nucleotides: TGTGCCAGTAGTATGACTCGGGACAGGGAGGGTGTTCAGCCCCAGCATTTT. It encodes CASSMTRDREGVQPQHF.

This chain links TRBV5-5 with TRBJ2-7, with 7 bases matching TRBD1. The trim removed 3 bases at V and 4 bases at J, leaving 7 bases unmatched. CDR3 length: 14 amino acids. Germline CDR1 is SGHKS and CDR2 is YYEKEE (reference sequence). CDR3 residues: CASSSDRIFYEQYF. The CDR3 nucleotides are TGTGCCAGCAGCTCGGACAGGATTTTTTACGAGCAGTACTTC.

The J gene is TRBJ2-7, the V gene TRBV2, with D possibly being TRBD1 (5 bases). The V end was cut by 4 bases, the J end by 2 bases, with 12 bases between. CDR1 and CDR2 from the germline V gene are SNHLY and FYNNEI. The CDR3 is 14 residues long. The CDR3 coding sequence is TGTGCCAGCAGTGGGGGCAGGCAGACCTACGAGCAGTACTTC. This codes for CASSGGRQTYEQYF.

This chain connects TRBV5-1 to TRBJ1-2, with 8 nucleotides matching TRBD1. V lost 1 base to trimming and J lost 8 bases; unmatched junction nucleotides: 7. This CDR3 has 14 residues. Germline assignment: CDR1 SGHRS and CDR2 YFSETQ. CDR3: CASSLTGGDRGYTF. In DNA form, the CDR3 reads TGCGCCAGCAGCTTGACAGGGGGGGACCGGGGCTACACCTTC.